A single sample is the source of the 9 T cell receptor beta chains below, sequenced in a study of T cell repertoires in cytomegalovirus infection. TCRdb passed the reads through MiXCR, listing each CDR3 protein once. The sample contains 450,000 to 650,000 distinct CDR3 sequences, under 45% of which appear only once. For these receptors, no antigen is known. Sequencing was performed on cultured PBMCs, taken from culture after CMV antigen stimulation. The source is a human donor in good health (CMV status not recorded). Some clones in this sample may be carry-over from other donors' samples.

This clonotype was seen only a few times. CDR3 region: CASRMGQNQPQHF. The CDR3 DNA reads TGTGCCAGCAGAATGGGACAGAATCAGCCCCAGCATTTT. The chain is built from TRBV12-3 or TRBV12-4 and TRBJ1-5; 7 nucleotides match TRBD1. The length of the CDR3 is 13 residues. The ends lost 6 bases at V and 4 bases at J; junction bases unmatched: 3.

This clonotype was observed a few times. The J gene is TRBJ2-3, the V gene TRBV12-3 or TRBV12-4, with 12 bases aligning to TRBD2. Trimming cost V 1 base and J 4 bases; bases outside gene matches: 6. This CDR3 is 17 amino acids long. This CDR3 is CASSLELAGGRADTQYF. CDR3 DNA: TGTGCCAGCAGTTTAGAGCTAGCGGGGGGGCGGGCAGATACGCAGTATTTT.

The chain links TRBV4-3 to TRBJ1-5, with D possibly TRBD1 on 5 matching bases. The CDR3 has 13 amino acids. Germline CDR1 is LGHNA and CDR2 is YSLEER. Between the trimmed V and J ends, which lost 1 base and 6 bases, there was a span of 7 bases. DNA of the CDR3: TGCGCCAGCAGCCAAGGGACAAGTCAGCCCCAGCATTTT. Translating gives CASSQGTSQPQHF.

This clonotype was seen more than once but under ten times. The CDR3 spells CASSSTPSGTDTQYF. The DNA of the CDR3 is TGTGCCAGCAGCTCGACACCTTCCGGGACAGATACGCAGTATTTT. This chain links TRBV5-4 with TRBJ2-3; D is uncertain. CDR1 is SGHNT and CDR2 is YYREEE in the germline V gene (reference sequence). This CDR3 contains 15 residues. V lost 3 bases and J 3 bases, leaving 14 bases between the germline ends.

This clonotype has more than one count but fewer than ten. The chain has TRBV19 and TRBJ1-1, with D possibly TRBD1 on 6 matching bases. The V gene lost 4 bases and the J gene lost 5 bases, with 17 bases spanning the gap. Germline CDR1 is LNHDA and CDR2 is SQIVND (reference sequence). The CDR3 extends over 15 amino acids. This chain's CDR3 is CASSTGRGGRTEAFF. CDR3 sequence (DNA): TGTGCCAGTAGTACGGGGAGAGGGGGGCGGACTGAAGCTTTCTTT.

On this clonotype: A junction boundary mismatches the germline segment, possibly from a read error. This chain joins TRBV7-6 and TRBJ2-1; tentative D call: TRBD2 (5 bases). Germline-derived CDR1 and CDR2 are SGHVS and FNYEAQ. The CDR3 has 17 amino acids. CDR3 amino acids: CANSLQILEMGGNEQFF. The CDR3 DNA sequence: TGTGCCAACAGCCTACAAATACTAGAGATGGGCGGCAATGAGCAGTTCTTC. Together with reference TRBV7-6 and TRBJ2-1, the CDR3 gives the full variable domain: GAGVSQSPRYKVTKRGQDVALRCDPISGHVSLYWYRQALGQGPEFLTYFNYEAQQDKSGLPNDRFSAERPEGSISTLTIQRTEQRDSAMYRCANSLQILEMGGNEQFFGPGTRLTVL.

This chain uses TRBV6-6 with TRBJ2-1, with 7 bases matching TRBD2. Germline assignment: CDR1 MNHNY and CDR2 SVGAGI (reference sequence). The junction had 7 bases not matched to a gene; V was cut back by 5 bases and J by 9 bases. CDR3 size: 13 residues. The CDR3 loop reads CASSVTREGEQFF. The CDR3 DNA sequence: TGTGCCAGCAGTGTAACGAGGGAGGGTGAGCAGTTCTTC.

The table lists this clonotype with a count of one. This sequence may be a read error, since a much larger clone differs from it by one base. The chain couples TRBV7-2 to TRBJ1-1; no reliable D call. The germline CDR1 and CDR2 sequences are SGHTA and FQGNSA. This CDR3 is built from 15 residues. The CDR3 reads CASSFRTGMNTEALF. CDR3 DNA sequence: TGTGCCAGCAGCTTCCGGACGGGAATGAACACTGAAGCTCTCTTT.

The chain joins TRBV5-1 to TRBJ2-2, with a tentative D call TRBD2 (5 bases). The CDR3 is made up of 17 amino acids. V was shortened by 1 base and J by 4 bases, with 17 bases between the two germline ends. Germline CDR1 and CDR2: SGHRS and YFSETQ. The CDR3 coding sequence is TGCGCCAGCAGCTTGATTGCGGCCCACGCGGGCACCGGGGAGCTGTTTTTT. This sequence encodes CASSLIAAHAGTGELFF.